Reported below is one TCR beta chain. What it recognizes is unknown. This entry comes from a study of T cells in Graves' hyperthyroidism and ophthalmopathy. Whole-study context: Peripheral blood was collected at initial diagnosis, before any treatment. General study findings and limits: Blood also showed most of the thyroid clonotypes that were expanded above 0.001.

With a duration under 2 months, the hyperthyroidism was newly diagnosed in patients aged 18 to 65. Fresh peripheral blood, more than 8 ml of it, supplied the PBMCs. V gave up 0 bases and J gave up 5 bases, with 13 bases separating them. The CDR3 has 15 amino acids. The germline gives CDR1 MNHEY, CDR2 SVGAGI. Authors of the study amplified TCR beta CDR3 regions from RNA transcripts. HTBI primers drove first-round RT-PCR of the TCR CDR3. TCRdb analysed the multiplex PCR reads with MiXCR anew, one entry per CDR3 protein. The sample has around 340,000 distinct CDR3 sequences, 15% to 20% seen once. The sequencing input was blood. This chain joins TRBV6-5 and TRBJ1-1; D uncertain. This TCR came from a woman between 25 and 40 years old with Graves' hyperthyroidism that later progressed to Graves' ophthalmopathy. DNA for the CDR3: TGTGCCAGCAGTTACTCGCTGGGAGGAAAGACTGAAGCTTTCTTT. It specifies CASSYSLGGKTEAFF.